The sequence of this TCR beta chain was determined in a study of OX40 agonist ivuxolimab in advanced cancers. Across the study: Those enrolled were approximately 78% male, with a mean age of roughly 60 years and ages from roughly 20 to 90. Three individuals attained partial responses, comprising one hepatocellular carcinoma case and two cutaneous melanoma cases. Study conclusions and caveats: The study did not work out the antigen specificity of the expanded peripheral T cells.

The CDR3 consists of 14 residues. The germline CDR1 and CDR2 sequences are MNHNY and SVGAGI (reference sequence). Assay used: immunoSEQ multiplex PCR; TCRdb lists only in-frame clones, some missing. This table holds about 36,000 clones, 74% found once. Details on this clone: Its target is not known. One junction end does not reproduce the germline sequence, and a read error may be involved. This sample includes further DNA sequences coding for the same CDR3.

The rearrangement joins TRBV6-6 to TRBJ1-3, with D tentatively TRBD1 (5 bases). Sequencing used CD4+ or CD8+ T cells sorted from blood, obtained in a trial of the OX40 agonist ivuxolimab. This receptor was identified in an adult with an advanced solid tumor such as melanoma, head and neck, liver or kidney cancer. CDR3 amino acids: CASTKGYSGNTIYF. CDR3 nucleotides: TGTGCCAGCACCAAGGGGTACTCTGGAAACACCATATACTTT.